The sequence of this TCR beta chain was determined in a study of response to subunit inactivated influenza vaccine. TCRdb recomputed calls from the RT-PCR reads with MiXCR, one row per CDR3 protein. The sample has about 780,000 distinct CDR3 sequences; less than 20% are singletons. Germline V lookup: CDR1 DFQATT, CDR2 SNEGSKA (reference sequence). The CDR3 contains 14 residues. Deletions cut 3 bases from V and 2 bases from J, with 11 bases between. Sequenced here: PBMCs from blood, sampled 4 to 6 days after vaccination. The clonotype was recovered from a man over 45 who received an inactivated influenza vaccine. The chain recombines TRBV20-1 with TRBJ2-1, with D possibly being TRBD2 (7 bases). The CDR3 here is CSAREGGPYNEQFF. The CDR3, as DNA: TGCAGTGCTAGGGAGGGGGGGCCCTACAATGAGCAGTTCTTC.